The 25 T cell receptor beta chains below all came from one sample that was sequenced in a study of control samples from healthy donors and cancer patients. Libraries were prepared by immunoSEQ multiplex PCR; TCRdb keeps only in-frame clonotypes and omits some of them. The table includes approximately 180,000 clones, around 92% detected once. The sample consisted of blood. These receptors originate from a woman in her 40s in good health.

J is TRBJ1-3 and V is TRBV5-5, with D perhaps TRBD1 (5 bases). There are 13 residues in the CDR3. The germline V gene has CDR1 SGHKS and CDR2 YYEKEE (reference sequence). Trimming stripped 5 bases from V and 4 bases from J, with 10 bases between. CDR3 protein: CASREAGGNTIYF. The CDR3 coding sequence is TGTGCCAGCAGAGAGGCAGGGGGAAACACCATATATTTT.

V usage is TRBV12-3 or TRBV12-4 and J usage is TRBJ2-1; no reliable D call. The CDR3 is 13 amino acids. V was trimmed by 2 bases and J by 2 bases, leaving 4 bases between them. Written as DNA, the CDR3 is TGTGCCAGCAGTTTACCCCCCTACAATGAGCAGTTCTTC. Translation: CASSLPPYNEQFF.

The chain has TRBV19 and TRBJ2-1; D assignment may be TRBD1 or TRBD2 (5 bases each). CDR3 length: 14 residues. V gave up 9 bases and J gave up 0 bases, with 12 bases separating them. Germline V lookup: CDR1 LNHDA, CDR2 SQIVND (reference sequence). The CDR3 nucleotides are TGTGCCAGGTGGGGGACCCACTCCTACAATGAGCAGTTCTTC. It encodes CARWGTHSYNEQFF. The variable domain in full, with the rest retrieved from reference TRBV19 and TRBJ2-1, is DGGITQSPKYLFRKEGQNVTLSCEQNLNHDAMYWYRQDPGQGLRLIYYSQIVNDFQKGDIAEGYSVSREKKESFPLTVTSAQKNPTAFYLCARWGTHSYNEQFFGPGTRLTVL.

The V call is TRBV27, the J call TRBJ1-6, with D tentatively TRBD1 (5 bases). Germline V gene data show CDR1 as MNHEY and CDR2 as SMNVEV (reference sequence). The CDR3 consists of 14 residues. Trimming shortened V by 3 bases and J by 8 bases, and 11 bases separated the two germline ends. Written as DNA, the CDR3 is TGTGCCAGCAGTTTTAACGGGGGGGATTCACCCCTCCACTTT. It specifies CASSFNGGDSPLHF.

The chain links TRBV12-5 to TRBJ2-2; TRBD1 agrees at 8 bases. V shed 7 bases, J shed 1 base, and the junction held 2 bases outside the gene matches. The germline V gene encodes CDR1 LGHNT and CDR2 FRNRAP. The CDR3 is 14 amino acids. The CDR3 nucleotides are TGTGCTAGTGCCGGGACAGGGAACACCGGGGAGCTGTTTTTT. Encoded protein: CASAGTGNTGELFF.

The V and J genes are TRBV2 and TRBJ2-7; D perhaps matches TRBD2 (6 bases). The CDR3 length is 13 residues. The germline CDR1 and CDR2 sequences are SNHLY and FYNNEI. V was trimmed by 3 bases and J by 3 bases, leaving 9 bases between them. In nucleotides, the CDR3 is TGTGCCAGCAGTGATCTGGGGGGCTACGAGCAGTACTTC. Translation: CASSDLGGYEQYF.

The V call is TRBV25-1, the J call TRBJ1-2, with 9 bases fitting TRBD1. The CDR3 runs 16 residues. In germline, CDR1 is MGHDK, CDR2 SYGVNS. With V trimmed by 0 bases and J by 4 bases, 6 bases remained unmatched. The CDR3 is CASSEYFQDRGYGYTF. For the CDR3, the DNA is TGTGCCAGCAGTGAATATTTTCAGGACAGGGGCTATGGCTACACCTTC.

V is TRBV12-3 or TRBV12-4 and J is TRBJ2-5; the D gene is possibly TRBD2 (6 bases). This CDR3 spans 12 amino acids. V lost 4 bases and J 13 bases, leaving 16 bases between the germline ends. CDR3 DNA: TGTGCCAGCAGTTCCCGAACTAGCAGTTGGTACTTC. Translation gives CASSSRTSSWYF.

The chain carries TRBV19 and TRBJ1-6; tentatively, D is TRBD1 (6 bases). V dropped 0 bases and J dropped 10 bases, with 10 bases sitting between them. Germline CDR1 LNHDA, CDR2 SQIVND (reference sequence). The CDR3 has 14 amino acids. The CDR3 DNA reads TGTGCCAGTAGTATAGATCTGGGGGCCTCACCCCTCCACTTT. It codes for CASSIDLGASPLHF.

V usage is TRBV14 and J usage is TRBJ1-2; a weak D match, TRBD1 (5 bases). Germline CDR1 and CDR2: SGHDN and FVKESK. The germline V and J ends were trimmed by 4 bases and 0 bases, with 21 bases remaining between them. CDR3 length equals 18 residues. The CDR3 here is CASSPRGRGRSANYGYTF. In DNA, the CDR3 is TGTGCCAGCAGCCCCCGTGGAAGGGGACGATCGGCTAACTATGGCTACACCTTC. Using reference TRBV14 and TRBJ1-2 for the parts outside the CDR3, the full variable domain is EAGVTQFPSHSVIEKGQTVTLRCDPISGHDNLYWYRRVMGKEIKFLLHFVKESKQDESGMPNNRFLAERTGGTYSTLKVQPAELEDSGVYFCASSPRGRGRSANYGYTFGSGTRLTVV.

V gene TRBV10-2 combines with J gene TRBJ2-3; D might be TRBD2 (5 bases). The CDR3 runs 17 residues. Germline V gives CDR1 WSHSY, CDR2 SAAADI. The ends were cut back, 5 bases at V and 0 bases at J, with 18 bases in the middle. The CDR3 DNA is TGCGCCAGCAGTACCCCTTTAGCAGTAGCGAGCACAGATACGCAGTATTTT. Its translation is CASSTPLAVASTDTQYF.

The chain employs TRBV4-1 and TRBJ1-5; D is undetermined. Deletions cut 1 base from V and 5 bases from J, with 6 bases between. CDR3 size: 13 residues. From germline, CDR1 is MGHRA and CDR2 YSYEKL. The CDR3 coding sequence is TGCGCCAGCAGCCAAGCCCAATATCAGCCCCAGCATTTT. This translates into CASSQAQYQPQHF.

CDR3 sequence: CASSDHRGVNTEAFF. CDR3 coding DNA: TGTGCCAGCAGCGATCACAGGGGTGTGAACACTGAAGCTTTCTTT. V is TRBV9 and J is TRBJ1-1; 7 bases line up with TRBD1. The V and J ends lost 3 bases and 0 bases, in that order; junction bases with no gene match: 5. The CDR3 extends over 15 amino acids. Germline assignment: CDR1 SGDLS and CDR2 YYNGEE.

CDR3 in amino acids: CASSESTGMGTEAFF. CDR3 DNA: TGCGCCAGCAGTGAGTCGACAGGGATGGGGACTGAAGCTTTCTTT. The V gene is TRBV10-1, the J gene TRBJ1-1; 7 bases are a match to TRBD1. J gave up 5 bases and V 0 bases, and 6 bases lay outside the gene matches. This CDR3 contains 15 residues. Germline CDR1 and CDR2: WNHNN and SYGVQD (reference sequence).

This chain uses TRBV6-5 with TRBJ1-2, with 7 bases that match TRBD1. After removal of 2 bases from V and 7 bases from J, the junction contained 10 bases not matched to a gene. CDR3 length equals 15 residues. Germline V gene lookup returns CDR1 MNHEY and CDR2 SVGAGI. The chain's CDR3 is CASSYLGQLTSGYTF. CDR3 coding DNA: TGTGCCAGCAGTTACCTGGGACAGCTTACCTCTGGCTACACCTTC.

The V call is TRBV5-4, the J call TRBJ1-3; D may be TRBD1 (6 bases). The CDR3 length is 15 residues. Germline V gene sequence: CDR1 SGHNT, CDR2 YYREEE (reference sequence). V shed 0 bases and J shed 4 bases, with 11 bases lying between them. The CDR3, as DNA: TGTGCCAGCAGCTTGGCCGGGACACAAGGAAACACCATATATTTT. Encoded protein: CASSLAGTQGNTIYF. Supplemented by reference TRBV5-4 and TRBJ1-3, the full variable domain reads ETGVTQSPTHLIKTRGQQVTLRCSSQSGHNTVSWYQQALGQGPQFIFQYYREEENGRGNFPPRFSGLQFPNYSSELNVNALELDDSALYLCASSLAGTQGNTIYFGEGSWLTVV.

The J gene is TRBJ1-3, the V gene TRBV6-5; perhaps TRBD1 as D (5 bases). The V gene's germline CDR1 is MNHEY and CDR2 SVGAGI. V lost 6 bases to trimming and J lost 7 bases, with 10 bases between them. The CDR3 is 12 amino acids. DNA of the CDR3: TGTGCCAGCAGGACGCCAGGGAACACCATATATTTT. This sequence encodes CASRTPGNTIYF.

The rearrangement uses TRBV10-3 and TRBJ2-7; tentative D call: TRBD1 (6 bases). Germline-derived CDR1 and CDR2 are ENHRY and SYGVKD. V was cut by 7 bases and J by 5 bases, with 9 bases left in between. The CDR3 has 11 amino acids. CDR3 sequence: CAIKGDDEQYF. The DNA for the CDR3 is TGTGCCATCAAGGGGGACGACGAGCAGTACTTC.

J is TRBJ2-1 and V is TRBV7-2; D gene ambiguous. Trimming pared 1 base from V and 7 bases from J, leaving 5 bases between. From germline, CDR1 is SGHTA and CDR2 FQGNSA. The CDR3 has 12 residues. CDR3 region: CASSLVGNEQFF. The CDR3 nucleotides read TGTGCCAGCAGCTTAGTTGGTAATGAGCAGTTCTTC.

This chain links TRBV7-9 with TRBJ2-1; 13 positions agree with TRBD2. The CDR3 spans 16 residues. Germline V CDR1 and CDR2: SEHNR, FQNEAQ (reference sequence). V was pared by 5 bases and J by 4 bases, with 5 bases of the junction left unmatched. The CDR3 nucleotides read TGTGCCAGCAGCCCAATGGGACTAGCGGGGTACAATGAGCAGTTCTTC. It translates to CASSPMGLAGYNEQFF. The full variable domain, its missing parts supplied by reference TRBV7-9 and TRBJ2-1, is DTGVSQNPRHKITKRGQNVTFRCDPISEHNRLYWYRQTLGQGPEFLTYFQNEAQLEKSRLLSDRFSAERPKGSFSTLEIQRTEQGDSAMYLCASSPMGLAGYNEQFFGPGTRLTVL.

This chain uses TRBV5-1 with TRBJ1-1, with D perhaps TRBD1 (6 bases). Germline assignment: CDR1 SGHRS and CDR2 YFSETQ. The V end lost 1 base, the J end lost 5 bases, and 15 bases lay between the germline ends. This CDR3 has 15 amino acids. CDR3 DNA sequence: TGCGCCAGCAGCTTGAAGAGGGCAGGGGATACTGAAGCTTTCTTT. Translation gives CASSLKRAGDTEAFF.

The chain is built from TRBV3-1 (or the pseudogene TRBV3-2) and TRBJ1-4; unclear D gene. CDR1 LGHDT and CDR2 YNNKEL come from the germline V gene (reference sequence). V was pared by 6 bases and J by 8 bases, with 19 bases between. CDR3 size: 15 residues. The CDR3 here is CASSLNVARAEKLFF. For the CDR3, the DNA is TGTGCCAGCAGTCTGAATGTGGCCCGCGCCGAAAAACTGTTTTTT.

The V gene is TRBV5-1, the J gene TRBJ1-5, with D tentatively TRBD1 (5 bases). This CDR3 has 13 amino acids. The ends were cut back, 5 bases at V and 1 base at J, with 7 bases in the middle. Germline loops: CDR1 SGHRS, CDR2 YFSETQ. CDR3 protein: CASRQDSNQPQHF. In nucleotides, the CDR3 is TGCGCCAGCAGACAGGACAGCAATCAGCCCCAGCATTTT.

This rearrangement joins TRBV6-6 to TRBJ2-3, with D unclear. The CDR3 sequence is 11 residues long. Germline V gene data show CDR1 as MNHNY and CDR2 as SVGAGI (reference sequence). Trimming left V 2 bases short and J 6 bases short, with 3 bases between. Here the CDR3 DNA reads TGTGCCAGCAGTTACGGGGATACGCAGTATTTT. Encoded protein: CASSYGDTQYF.

This chain connects TRBV6-5 to TRBJ2-7; 10 bases are a match to TRBD1. Germline V gene lookup returns CDR1 MNHEY and CDR2 SVGAGI. V was pared by 8 bases and J by 7 bases, with 14 bases of the junction left unmatched. The CDR3 spans 15 residues. CDR3 residues: CASYRSRDRGFEQYF. DNA of the CDR3: TGTGCCAGCTACCGGAGCCGGGACAGGGGTTTTGAGCAGTACTTC.